Presented here are 24 T cell receptor beta chains from one specimen sequenced in a study of blood T cell repertoires in COVID-19. Method: immunoSEQ multiplex PCR; TCRdb's copy keeps in-frame clones and lacks some. Among hundreds of thousands of clones listed, approximately 86% were seen once. Sequenced input: peripheral blood. The receptors stem from a man in his 70s with acute or convalescent COVID-19.

The chain has TRBV9 and TRBJ2-5, with 7 bases fitting TRBD2. Trimming took 0 bases from V and 5 from J; bases not matched to a gene: 10. Germline V gives CDR1 SGDLS, CDR2 YYNGEE. The CDR3 contains 16 residues. The CDR3 coding sequence is TGTGCCAGCAGCGTAGCTGGGGCGGGAGCAGTGGAGACCCAGTACTTC. Encoded protein: CASSVAGAGAVETQYF.

The chain carries TRBV19 and TRBJ2-1; 8 bases line up with TRBD2. V gave up 0 bases and J gave up 7 bases; unmatched junction bases: 11. The CDR3 extends over 17 amino acids. Per the germline V gene, CDR1 is LNHDA and CDR2 is SQIVND (reference sequence). In DNA form, the CDR3 reads TGTGCCAGTAGTATAGATCTGGCGGGGGGCCTAGAGAATGAGCAGTTCTTC. Protein: CASSIDLAGGLENEQFF.

The chain carries TRBV20-1 and TRBJ2-7; the match to TRBD2 covers 11 bases. Germline V lookup: CDR1 DFQATT, CDR2 SNEGSKA (reference sequence). After removal of 3 bases from V and 4 bases from J, the junction contained 5 bases not matched to a gene. The CDR3 is 14 residues long. DNA for the CDR3: TGCAGTGCTAGTCGACTAGCGGGACGGTACGAGCAGTACTTC. It codes for CSASRLAGRYEQYF.

This chain connects TRBV18 to TRBJ2-1; 11 positions agree with TRBD1. CDR1 and CDR2 (germline): KGHSH, LQKENI. V gave up 6 bases and J gave up 6 bases; unmatched junction bases: 4. This CDR3 is 14 amino acids long. The CDR3 sequence: CASSPDRGLNEQFF. For the CDR3, the DNA is TGTGCCAGCTCCCCGGACAGGGGGCTCAATGAGCAGTTCTTC.

This clone came up once. The chain carries TRBV2 and TRBJ2-3, with 14 positions matching TRBD2. After removal of 11 bases from V and 4 bases from J, the junction contained 11 bases not matched to a gene. Germline V gives CDR1 SNHLY, CDR2 FYNNEI. This CDR3 has 16 residues. The chain's CDR3 is CAVPSQGLAGADTQYF. The CDR3 region has the DNA TGTGCCGTCCCATCACAGGGACTAGCGGGGGCAGATACGCAGTATTTT.

In its sample, this clone was seen a few times. The gene calls are TRBV12-3 or TRBV12-4 and TRBJ2-7; D perhaps matches TRBD2 (6 bases). Trimming took off 5 bases at V and 6 bases at J, with 14 bases between the two ends. This CDR3 is built from 13 residues. The CDR3 is CASSTTRGGEQYF. CDR3 DNA sequence: TGTGCCAGCAGTACGACTCGGGGAGGCGAGCAGTACTTC.

This clone was seen once. The chain links TRBV7-2 to TRBJ2-3, with a tentative D call TRBD1 (6 bases). This CDR3 has 12 amino acids. Trimming took 1 base from V and 13 from J, leaving 12 bases between them. Germline lookup yields CDR1 SGHTA and CDR2 FQGNSA. The CDR3 loop is CASSLGGGPEYF. Here the CDR3 DNA reads TGTGCCAGCAGCTTAGGTGGGGGCCCGGAGTATTTT.

About this clone: This specimen includes other DNA sequences encoding the same CDR3. The chain joins TRBV19 to TRBJ1-1; the D gene is possibly TRBD1 (5 bases). Germline assignment: CDR1 LNHDA and CDR2 SQIVND (reference sequence). The length of the CDR3 is 13 residues. Trimming removed 8 bases from V and 5 bases from J, with 15 bases in between. In DNA form, the CDR3 reads TGTGCCAGTTGCAGCGCGAAGGGGACTGAAGCTTTCTTT. Residues: CASCSAKGTEAFF.

V and J are TRBV28 and TRBJ1-4, with 7 bases matching TRBD1. This CDR3 is 15 amino acids long. CDR1 and CDR2 from the germline V gene are MDHEN and SYDVKM. Unmatched junction bases numbered 6, after V lost 3 bases and J lost 5 bases. The DNA for the CDR3 is TGTGCCAGCAGTTTGGGGGCGACAGGGAATGAAAAACTGTTTTTT. This codes for CASSLGATGNEKLFF.

This clone was seen a single time. The chain joins TRBV5-1 to TRBJ2-7; 9 bases are shared with TRBD1. There are 15 residues in the CDR3. Germline loops: CDR1 SGHRS, CDR2 YFSETQ. Trimming took 5 bases from V and 5 from J; bases not matched to a gene: 11. This CDR3 reads CASSLAGGQGNEQYF. The CDR3 nucleotides are TGCGCCAGCAGTCTCGCCGGGGGACAGGGTAACGAGCAGTACTTC.

This clone was seen just once. The chain has TRBV5-4 and TRBJ2-1; D perhaps matches TRBD2 (6 bases). Germline V lookup: CDR1 SGHNT, CDR2 YYREEE (reference sequence). This CDR3 is 16 amino acids long. Trimming shortened V by 2 bases and J by 5 bases, and 17 bases separated the two germline ends. As DNA, the CDR3 is TGTGCCAGCAGCTTTTATTCTGCGGGATCGGACAATGAGCAGTTCTTC. Residues: CASSFYSAGSDNEQFF. Full variable domain (outside the CDR3, taken from reference TRBV5-4 and TRBJ2-1): ETGVTQSPTHLIKTRGQQVTLRCSSQSGHNTVSWYQQALGQGPQFIFQYYREEENGRGNFPPRFSGLQFPNYSSELNVNALELDDSALYLCASSFYSAGSDNEQFFGPGTRLTVL.

The CDR3 sequence is CASSFPTGTMNTGELFF. In DNA form, the CDR3 reads TGTGCCAGCAGCTTCCCTACCGGGACAATGAACACCGGGGAGCTGTTTTTT. The chain carries TRBV7-2 and TRBJ2-2, with D possibly TRBD1 on 6 matching bases. Trimming pared 3 bases from V and 1 base from J, leaving 15 bases between. The CDR3 extends over 17 amino acids. CDR1 and CDR2 from the germline V gene are SGHTA and FQGNSA.

V and J are TRBV7-2 and TRBJ2-7, with 10 bases fitting TRBD1. The germline V gene encodes CDR1 SGHTA and CDR2 FQGNSA. V lost 5 bases, J lost 4 bases, and 8 bases stayed unmatched. The CDR3 contains 15 residues. CDR3 coding DNA: TGTGCCAGCAGCCCGGTGACAGGGGGCGGTTACGAGCAGTACTTC. This codes for CASSPVTGGGYEQYF.

The chain uses TRBV7-9 and TRBJ1-6, with a weak D call TRBD1 (6 bases). The ends were cut back, 0 bases at V and 10 bases at J, with 10 bases in the middle. The CDR3 is made up of 14 amino acids. Germline V gene sequence: CDR1 SEHNR, CDR2 FQNEAQ (reference sequence). The CDR3 region is CASSLAQGRSPLHF. In DNA form, the CDR3 reads TGTGCCAGCAGCTTAGCCCAGGGGCGGTCACCCCTCCACTTT.

V gene TRBV5-8 combines with J gene TRBJ1-1; weak D call: TRBD1 (5 bases). V was cut by 3 bases and J by 3 bases, with 15 bases left in between. Germline values: CDR1 SGHTS, CDR2 YDEGEE. This CDR3 is built from 15 residues. The CDR3 nucleotides read TGTGCCAGCAGCTCTGATTCGGGGGAGGACACTGAAGCTTTCTTT. Translation: CASSSDSGEDTEAFF.

V and J are TRBV19 and TRBJ2-3; the D is unclear. The CDR3 length is 14 residues. The germline V gene encodes CDR1 LNHDA and CDR2 SQIVND (reference sequence). Trimming shortened V by 6 bases and J by 2 bases, and 12 bases separated the two germline ends. The CDR3 DNA is TGTGCCAGTAGCTACACTATACCCACAGATACGCAGTATTTT. As protein: CASSYTIPTDTQYF.

This chain connects TRBV7-9 to TRBJ2-5; 7 bases agree with TRBD1. The V gene's germline CDR1 is SEHNR and CDR2 FQNEAQ (reference sequence). The trim removed 2 bases at V and 4 bases at J, leaving 4 bases unmatched. The CDR3 is 14 residues long. For the CDR3, the DNA is TGTGCCAGCAGCTTAACAGGGGTTGGAGAGACCCAGTACTTC. This codes for CASSLTGVGETQYF. Filled out from reference TRBV7-9 and TRBJ2-5, the complete variable domain reads DTGVSQNPRHKITKRGQNVTFRCDPISEHNRLYWYRQTLGQGPEFLTYFQNEAQLEKSRLLSDRFSAERPKGSFSTLEIQRTEQGDSAMYLCASSLTGVGETQYFGPGTRLLVL.

This clone was seen only a few times. The chain joins TRBV18 to TRBJ1-2, with 8 positions matching TRBD1. Germline V gives CDR1 KGHSH, CDR2 LQKENI. The CDR3 runs 13 residues. The V gene end was trimmed by 6 bases and the J gene end by 6 bases; junction bases not matched to a gene: 6. DNA of the CDR3: TGTGCCAGCTCTCCAGGGGGCGACAATGGCTACACCTTC. Translated, it gives CASSPGGDNGYTF.

This clone was seen a handful of times. This rearrangement joins TRBV12-5 to TRBJ1-5; possible D gene TRBD1, 5 bases. Germline CDR1 LGHNT, CDR2 FRNRAP. Trimming shortened V by 8 bases and J by 2 bases, and 13 bases separated the two germline ends. The CDR3 loop spans 14 amino acids. The CDR3 nucleotides are TGTGCTAGTTTTCAGGGTTTGCGCAATCAGCCCCAGCATTTT. Its protein product is CASFQGLRNQPQHF.

This chain uses TRBV9 with TRBJ1-3; D is unclear. The CDR3 spans 17 residues. Between the trimmed V and J ends, which lost 1 base and 0 bases, there was a span of 14 bases. CDR1 SGDLS and CDR2 YYNGEE come from the germline V gene. The CDR3 reads CASSVQASQSSGNTIYF. For the CDR3, the DNA is TGTGCCAGCAGCGTACAGGCCAGTCAGAGCTCTGGAAACACCATATATTTT.

The chain employs TRBV27 and TRBJ2-3; 7 bases map to TRBD2. CDR3 length: 17 amino acids. V lost 5 bases and J lost 4; bases outside the gene matches: 15. Germline CDR1 and CDR2: MNHEY and SMNVEV (reference sequence). The CDR3 nucleotides are TGTGCCAGCAGTACGCCCCCCCGGGAGGCCATTGCAGATACGCAGTATTTT. Translated: CASSTPPREAIADTQYF.

The chain carries TRBV5-1 and TRBJ2-3, with a possible D match to TRBD1 (6 bases). Trimming left V 5 bases short and J 0 bases short, with 13 bases between. This CDR3 region has 15 residues. CDR1 SGHRS and CDR2 YFSETQ come from the germline V gene. The DNA of the CDR3 is TGCGCCAGCAGTTTACAGGGTGGGAGCACAGATACGCAGTATTTT. Its translation is CASSLQGGSTDTQYF.

This clone was seen once. This chain joins TRBV5-1 and TRBJ2-2; weak D call: TRBD1 (6 bases). CDR1 is SGHRS, CDR2 YFSETQ, per germline. This CDR3 spans 15 amino acids. The V end lost 4 bases, the J end lost 7 bases, and 17 bases lay between the germline ends. The CDR3 loop reads CASSNSQGSIGELFF. The DNA for the CDR3 is TGCGCCAGCAGCAACTCACAGGGATCGATCGGGGAGCTGTTTTTT.

The V gene is TRBV2, the J gene TRBJ1-1; TRBD1 might be the D (5 bases). V was shortened by 6 bases and J by 8 bases, with 13 bases between the two germline ends. Germline V lookup: CDR1 SNHLY, CDR2 FYNNEI. There are 12 residues in the CDR3. CDR3 coding DNA: TGTGCCAGCAGCGGACAACCCTCGGAAGCTTTCTTT. This encodes CASSGQPSEAFF.